Listed here are 30 T cell receptor beta chains from one sample, sequenced in a study of T cell responses to AZD1222 COVID-19 vaccine (dated by TCRdb to the early 2020s). Explained via the paper, the time point label denotes: baseline before first vaccination. The method was the immunoSEQ multiplex PCR assay. TCRdb's version of the immuneACCESS table is confined to in-frame rearrangements and falls short of the full clone set. An unresolved V gene accounts for under half of the shortfall where checked; the remainder is of unknown origin. The sample table contains about 170,000 clones; only one count was recorded for roughly 87% of them. The ten largest clones capture 2.5% to 3% of the sample. This specimen consisted of peripheral blood, obtained on day 0 of AZD1222 vaccination. The receptors originated from an adult in good health.

The chain recombines TRBV28 with TRBJ2-7, with D hard to call. This CDR3 comprises 14 residues. Trimming pared 1 base from V and 2 bases from J, leaving 9 bases between. CDR1 is MDHEN, CDR2 SYDVKM, per germline. The CDR3 bases are TGTGCCAGCAGTTTATCGCTCAGGCCCTACGAGCAGTACTTC. This encodes CASSLSLRPYEQYF.

The rearrangement uses TRBV10-1 and TRBJ1-3; the match to TRBD1 covers 8 bases. This CDR3 is 14 amino acids long. J was trimmed by 8 bases and V by 4 bases; bases with no gene match: 7. Germline V gives CDR1 WNHNN, CDR2 SYGVQD (reference sequence). CDR3: CASSADRAMDTIYF. CDR3 coding DNA: TGCGCCAGCAGTGCGGACAGGGCAATGGACACCATATATTTT.

The V call is TRBV10-3, the J call TRBJ1-1, with D perhaps matching TRBD1 (5 bases). Germline V gene lookup returns CDR1 ENHRY and CDR2 SYGVKD. The CDR3 length is 13 residues. V lost 6 bases, J lost 0 bases, and 8 bases lay in between. CDR3 sequence (DNA): TGTGCCATCAGAGGGGTACTGAACACTGAAGCTTTCTTT. Amino acids: CAIRGVLNTEAFF.

The chain's CDR3 is CASSLRTSSGRPRTGELFF. The CDR3 DNA sequence: TGTGCCAGTAGTCTCCGGACTTCTAGCGGGAGGCCGCGCACCGGGGAGCTGTTTTTT. The chain joins TRBV19 to TRBJ2-2; 11 positions match TRBD2. There are 19 residues in the CDR3. Germline V gene lookup returns CDR1 LNHDA and CDR2 SQIVND (reference sequence). With V trimmed by 5 bases and J by 4 bases, 15 bases remained unmatched.

The chain links TRBV3-1 (or the pseudogene TRBV3-2) to TRBJ1-5; D remains unclear. The CDR3 is 13 amino acids. Trimming cost V 0 bases and J 4 bases, with 4 bases left between them. Germline V CDR1 and CDR2: LGHDT, YNNKEL (reference sequence). In DNA, the CDR3 is TGTGCCAGCAGCCAAGATCTGAATCAGCCCCAGCATTTT. It yields the protein CASSQDLNQPQHF.

This chain joins TRBV3-1 (or the pseudogene TRBV3-2) and TRBJ1-5; a possible D gene is TRBD1 (5 bases). Trimming removed 0 bases from V and 3 bases from J, with 24 bases in between. The CDR3 length is 20 residues. Germline V gives CDR1 LGHDT, CDR2 YNNKEL (reference sequence). The CDR3 DNA is TGTGCCAGCAGCCAAGATCGCCCAGGGCCGGATCGTCCAAACAATCAGCCCCAGCATTTT. Encoded protein: CASSQDRPGPDRPNNQPQHF.

The chain couples TRBV27 to TRBJ1-1; no reliable D call. The CDR3 spans 14 residues. CDR1 is MNHEY and CDR2 is SMNVEV in the germline V gene (reference sequence). Trimming shortened V by 8 bases and J by 3 bases, and 16 bases separated the two germline ends. The CDR3 loop reads CASRLSRVDTEAFF. The DNA of the CDR3 is TGTGCCAGCCGCCTGAGTCGGGTAGACACTGAAGCTTTCTTT.

V usage is TRBV3-1 (or the pseudogene TRBV3-2) and J usage is TRBJ1-1, with D uncertain. The V end lost 2 bases, the J end lost 1 base, and 8 bases lay between the germline ends. Germline-derived CDR1 and CDR2 are LGHDT and YNNKEL (reference sequence). The CDR3 is 14 amino acids. The CDR3 sequence: CASSQQTRNTEAFF. CDR3 nucleotide sequence: TGTGCCAGCAGCCAACAAACAAGGAACACTGAAGCTTTCTTT.

The gene calls are TRBV5-1 and TRBJ2-1, with TRBD2 identical over 9 bases. Trimming at V came to 4 bases and at J to 7 bases, leaving 6 bases not matched to a gene. Germline V gene lookup returns CDR1 SGHRS and CDR2 YFSETQ. The CDR3 length is 14 residues. The chain's CDR3 is CASSPQGLANEQFF. The CDR3 DNA follows: TGCGCCAGCAGCCCCCAGGGACTAGCAAATGAGCAGTTCTTC.

The rearrangement joins TRBV6-2 or TRBV6-3 to TRBJ1-5; TRBD1 might be the D (5 bases). The CDR3 spans 11 residues. Trimming took 6 bases from V and 9 from J, leaving 9 bases between them. The germline gives CDR1 MNHEY, CDR2 SVGEGT. CDR3 protein: CASSHGGPQHF. Here the CDR3 DNA reads TGTGCCAGCAGCCACGGGGGGCCCCAGCATTTT.

This clone came up once. V usage is TRBV18 and J usage is TRBJ2-1, with D maybe TRBD1 (6 bases). The CDR3 is 16 residues long. Germline CDR1 and CDR2: KGHSH and LQKENI. V lost 6 bases and J lost 4, with 19 bases in between. The CDR3 loop reads CASSTRGGGGYNEQFF. The DNA of the CDR3 is TGTGCCAGCTCCACCAGGGGCGGTGGGGGTTACAATGAGCAGTTCTTC.

The chain has TRBV2 and TRBJ2-1; TRBD2 matches at 8 bases. Germline trimming cut 5 bases from V and 2 bases from J; bases unmatched to any gene: 8. CDR3 length: 16 residues. From germline, CDR1 is SNHLY and CDR2 FYNNEI. The CDR3 loop is CASSQQSLAAYNEQFF. DNA of the CDR3: TGTGCCAGCAGTCAGCAGTCACTAGCGGCCTACAATGAGCAGTTCTTC.

This clone was seen a few times. This chain links TRBV11-2 with TRBJ1-2, with 9 positions matching TRBD1. The trim removed 2 bases at V and 4 bases at J, leaving 14 bases unmatched. CDR3 length: 18 residues. CDR1 is SGHAT and CDR2 is FQNNGV in the germline V gene. CDR3 sequence (DNA): TGTGCCAGCAGCTTAAGAGCGGGGACTCGGACAGGGGTCTATGGCTACACCTTC. It codes for CASSLRAGTRTGVYGYTF. Filled out from reference TRBV11-2 and TRBJ1-2, the complete variable domain reads EAGVAQSPRYKIIEKRQSVAFWCNPISGHATLYWYQQILGQGPKLLIQFQNNGVVDDSQLPKDRFSAERLKGVDSTLKIQPAKLEDSAVYLCASSLRAGTRTGVYGYTFGSGTRLTVV.

The rearrangement links TRBV20-1 to TRBJ2-7; possibly TRBD2 for D (5 bases). V was pared by 3 bases and J by 0 bases, with 15 bases between. CDR1 is DFQATT and CDR2 is SNEGSKA in the germline V gene (reference sequence). CDR3 length: 15 residues. CDR3 protein: CSASRTPDSSYEQYF. In nucleotides, the CDR3 is TGCAGTGCTAGTAGGACTCCCGATAGCTCCTACGAGCAGTACTTC.

V and J are TRBV29-1 and TRBJ1-1; possible D gene TRBD1, 5 bases. Per germline, CDR1 SQVTM and CDR2 ANQGSEA. V lost 8 bases and J lost 0, with 19 bases in between. The CDR3 loop spans 15 amino acids. The CDR3 nucleotides read TGCAGCTCAACGACGGGGGTGGTCATGAACACTGAAGCTTTCTTT. Encoded protein: CSSTTGVVMNTEAFF.

This clone was detected once. The rearrangement uses TRBV20-1 and TRBJ2-5, with D perhaps assigned TRBD1 or TRBD2 (5 bases each). CDR3 length: 11 residues. V was shortened by 1 base and J by 5 bases, with 5 bases between the two germline ends. From germline, CDR1 is DFQATT and CDR2 SNEGSKA (reference sequence). The CDR3 bases are TGCAGTGCTAGAGGGGGGGAGACCCAGTACTTC. Protein: CSARGGETQYF.

The J gene is TRBJ2-2, the V gene TRBV24-1; D is perhaps TRBD1 or TRBD2 (5 bases each). V gave up 9 bases and J gave up 2 bases, with 15 bases separating them. Per the germline V gene, CDR1 is KGHDR and CDR2 is SFDVKD. There are 15 residues in the CDR3. The CDR3 nucleotides read TGTGCCACCGGAAAGGGACGGGGAAACACCGGGGAGCTGTTTTTT. Amino acids: CATGKGRGNTGELFF.

V gene TRBV2 combines with J gene TRBJ2-7, with a possible D match to TRBD1 (5 bases). V lost 7 bases to trimming and J lost 2 bases, with 15 bases between them. CDR1 SNHLY and CDR2 FYNNEI come from the germline V gene. The CDR3 extends over 14 amino acids. The DNA of the CDR3 is TGTGCCAGCAATCGACAGTTTCGAACCTACGAGCAGTACTTC. Its protein product is CASNRQFRTYEQYF.

The CDR3 DNA reads as TGTGCCACCGGAACTAGCGGGAGATCCGGCGAGCAGTTCTTC. Translation gives CATGTSGRSGEQFF. The V call is TRBV24-1, the J call TRBJ2-1; TRBD2 aligns across 11 bases. Trimming cost V 9 bases and J 10 bases; bases outside gene matches: 10. The germline V gene encodes CDR1 KGHDR and CDR2 SFDVKD. The CDR3 totals 14 residues.

V is TRBV5-1 and J is TRBJ1-3; D is undetermined. In germline, CDR1 is SGHRS, CDR2 YFSETQ. This CDR3 comprises 15 residues. V was shortened by 0 bases and J by 4 bases, with 11 bases between the two germline ends. Here the CDR3 reads CASSLGPERGNTIYF. CDR3 coding DNA: TGCGCCAGCAGCTTGGGTCCGGAACGGGGAAACACCATATATTTT.

The chain carries TRBV18 and TRBJ2-7, with D tentatively TRBD2 (5 bases). CDR1 KGHSH and CDR2 LQKENI come from the germline V gene. Trimming removed 6 bases at V and 0 bases at J, with 15 bases between. The CDR3 loop spans 15 amino acids. CDR3 protein: CASSTPRGSSYEQYF. CDR3 DNA sequence: TGTGCCAGCTCCACACCACGGGGATCCTCCTACGAGCAGTACTTC.

The chain couples TRBV4-1 to TRBJ1-2, with D uncertain. This CDR3 comprises 14 residues. Germline CDR1 MGHRA, CDR2 YSYEKL. V lost 4 bases and J lost 7, with 16 bases in between. CDR3 residues: CASSPGFGISGYTF. CDR3 sequence (DNA): TGCGCCAGCAGCCCGGGATTCGGTATCTCTGGCTACACCTTC.

The chain combines TRBV6-5 with TRBJ2-1, with 7 bases identical to TRBD2. V gave up 8 bases and J gave up 1 base; unmatched junction bases: 8. This CDR3 is 15 amino acids long. The germline gives CDR1 MNHEY, CDR2 SVGAGI. The CDR3 DNA reads TGTGCCAGCGCTCGACTAGCCCGATCCTACAATGAGCAGTTCTTC. It codes for CASARLARSYNEQFF.

V and J are TRBV12-3 or TRBV12-4 and TRBJ1-1, with D possibly being TRBD1 (5 bases). Trimming shortened V by 4 bases and J by 1 base, and 7 bases separated the two germline ends. CDR3 length: 13 amino acids. The CDR3, as DNA: TGTGCCAGCAGTTACCAGGGGAACACTGAAGCTTTCTTT. This translates into CASSYQGNTEAFF.

This clone was counted only a few times. As DNA, the CDR3 is TGTGCCAGCAGCTTAGGGACAGCCGGGGAGCTGTTTTTT. Translated, it gives CASSLGTAGELFF. This sequence joins TRBV7-3 and TRBJ2-2, with TRBD1 identical over 7 bases. CDR1 and CDR2 from the germline V gene are SGHTA and FQGTGA. Losses at the gene ends were 2 bases for V and 6 bases for J; bases not matched to a gene: 0. CDR3 length: 13 residues.

The chain combines TRBV3-1 (or the pseudogene TRBV3-2) with TRBJ2-7; no clear D. CDR1 is LGHDT and CDR2 is YNNKEL in the germline V gene (reference sequence). The V and J ends lost 2 bases and 1 base respectively, with 9 bases between them. The CDR3 is made up of 14 amino acids. CDR3 residues: CASSQTHSSYEQYF. In DNA form, the CDR3 reads TGTGCCAGCAGCCAAACTCACAGTTCCTACGAGCAGTACTTC.

This chain joins TRBV5-1 and TRBJ2-2; D is possibly TRBD1 (5 bases). V was trimmed by 2 bases and J by 2 bases, leaving 16 bases between them. This CDR3 spans 17 amino acids. Germline V gene sequence: CDR1 SGHRS, CDR2 YFSETQ. CDR3 sequence: CASSLVVVDRNTGELFF. The DNA of the CDR3 is TGCGCCAGCAGCTTAGTTGTTGTCGACAGAAACACCGGGGAGCTGTTTTTT.

V gene TRBV5-6 combines with J gene TRBJ1-2; 11 nucleotides agree with TRBD1. Germline loops: CDR1 SGHDT, CDR2 YYEEEE. This CDR3 has 15 residues. The V and J ends lost 0 bases and 6 bases, in that order; junction bases with no gene match: 4. The CDR3 bases are TGTGCCAGCAGCTTGGGAATGGACAGGGGGCATGGCTACACCTTC. Translating it yields CASSLGMDRGHGYTF.

This clone was counted a single time. CDR3 DNA sequence: TGTGCCAGCATGGCAGGCGGTTACAACTCCTACGAGCAGTACTTC. It is translated as CASMAGGYNSYEQYF. The rearrangement joins TRBV6-6 to TRBJ2-7, with D unresolved. Germline loops: CDR1 MNHNY, CDR2 SVGAGI (reference sequence). Trimming pared 7 bases from V and 0 bases from J, leaving 16 bases between. CDR3 length equals 15 residues.

The V and J genes are TRBV5-5 and TRBJ1-5; D is undetermined. V was clipped by 0 bases and J by 0 bases, with 7 bases between them. The CDR3 is made up of 15 amino acids. Germline lookup yields CDR1 SGHKS and CDR2 YYEKEE (reference sequence). CDR3 nucleotides: TGTGCCAGCAGCTTGGGAGGGAATAGCAATCAGCCCCAGCATTTT. It codes for CASSLGGNSNQPQHF.